This TCR beta chain emerged from a study of shared clonotypes between healthy human individuals. This clone came up once. Its antigen remains unknown. The method was immunoSEQ multiplex PCR; TCRdb's version includes in-frame clones alone and lacks a portion of them. The data contain millions of clones, about 93% of them singletons. Whole-study results and caveats: Generally, naive subsets came out with larger estimated richness than memory subsets.

In the naive CD8 group, cells lacked CD45RO and were positively selected for CCR7, so terminally differentiated effector memory CD45RA+ cells were left out. The sequenced material came from naive CD8+ T cells from PBMCs. The source is a man between 18 and 29 years old in good health. Some clones in this sample may be carry-over from other donors' samples.

CDR3 nucleotides: TGTGCCAGTAGAGGTCCCTTCCCCCGAAGCGATGAGCAGTTCTTC. This encodes CASRGPFPRSDEQFF. V and J are TRBV19 and TRBJ2-1; no firm D call. The CDR3 contains 15 residues. V lost 6 bases and J 8 bases, leaving 20 bases between the germline ends. Per the germline V gene, CDR1 is LNHDA and CDR2 is SQIVND (reference sequence).